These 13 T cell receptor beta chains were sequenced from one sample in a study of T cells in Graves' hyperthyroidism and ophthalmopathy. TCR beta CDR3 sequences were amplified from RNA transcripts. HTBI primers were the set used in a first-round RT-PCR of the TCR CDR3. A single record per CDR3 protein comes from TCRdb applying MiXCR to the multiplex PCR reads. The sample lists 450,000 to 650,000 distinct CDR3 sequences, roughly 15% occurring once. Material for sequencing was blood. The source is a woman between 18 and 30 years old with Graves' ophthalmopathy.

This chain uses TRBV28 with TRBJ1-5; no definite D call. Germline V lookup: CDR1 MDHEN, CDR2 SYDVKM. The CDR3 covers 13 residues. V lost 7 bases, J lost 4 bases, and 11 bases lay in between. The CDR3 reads CASTLPGNQPQHF. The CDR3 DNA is TGTGCCAGCACCTTGCCAGGTAATCAGCCCCAGCATTTT.

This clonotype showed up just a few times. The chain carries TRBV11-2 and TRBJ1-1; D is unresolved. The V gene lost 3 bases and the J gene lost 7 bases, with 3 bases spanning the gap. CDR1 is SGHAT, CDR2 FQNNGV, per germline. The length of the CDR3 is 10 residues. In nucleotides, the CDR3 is TGTGCCAGCAGCTTTAGTGAAGCTTTCTTT. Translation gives CASSFSEAFF.

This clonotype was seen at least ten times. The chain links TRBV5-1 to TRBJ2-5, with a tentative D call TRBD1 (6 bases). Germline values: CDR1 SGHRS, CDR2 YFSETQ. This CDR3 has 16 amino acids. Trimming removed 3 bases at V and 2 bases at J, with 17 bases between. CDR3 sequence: CASSYQGWQPQETQYF. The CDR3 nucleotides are TGCGCCAGCAGCTACCAGGGGTGGCAGCCGCAAGAGACCCAGTACTTC.

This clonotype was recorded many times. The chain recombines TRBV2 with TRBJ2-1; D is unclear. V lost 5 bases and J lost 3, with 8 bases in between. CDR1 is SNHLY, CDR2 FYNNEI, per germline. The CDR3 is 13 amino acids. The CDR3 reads CASSMANYNEQFF. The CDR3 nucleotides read TGTGCCAGCAGTATGGCTAACTACAATGAGCAGTTCTTC.

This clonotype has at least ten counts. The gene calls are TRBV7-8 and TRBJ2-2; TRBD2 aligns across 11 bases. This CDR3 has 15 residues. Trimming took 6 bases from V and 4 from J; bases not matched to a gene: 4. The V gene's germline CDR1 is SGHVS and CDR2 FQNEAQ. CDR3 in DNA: TGTGCCAGCAGTCAGACTAGCGGGATCACCGGGGAGCTGTTTTTT. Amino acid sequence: CASSQTSGITGELFF.

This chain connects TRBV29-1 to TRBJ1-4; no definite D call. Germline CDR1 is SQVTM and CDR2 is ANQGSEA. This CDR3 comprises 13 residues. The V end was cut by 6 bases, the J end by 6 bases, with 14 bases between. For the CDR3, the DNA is TGCAGCGTGGCTCGTCTCACGGATGAAAAACTGTTTTTT. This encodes CSVARLTDEKLFF.

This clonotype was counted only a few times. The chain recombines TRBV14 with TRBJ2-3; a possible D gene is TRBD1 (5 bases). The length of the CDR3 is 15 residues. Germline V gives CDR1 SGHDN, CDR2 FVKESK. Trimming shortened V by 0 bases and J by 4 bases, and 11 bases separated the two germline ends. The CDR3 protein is CASSQDGRAADTQYF. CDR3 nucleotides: TGTGCCAGCAGCCAAGATGGCAGGGCTGCAGATACGCAGTATTTT.

This CDR3 reads CASSQGIQGQETQYF. CDR3 in DNA: TGCGCCAGCAGCCAAGGTATCCAGGGCCAAGAGACCCAGTACTTC. The chain uses TRBV4-1 and TRBJ2-5; D may be TRBD1 (5 bases). CDR3 length equals 15 residues. The V end was cut by 1 base, the J end by 1 base, with 10 bases between. In germline, CDR1 is MGHRA, CDR2 YSYEKL.

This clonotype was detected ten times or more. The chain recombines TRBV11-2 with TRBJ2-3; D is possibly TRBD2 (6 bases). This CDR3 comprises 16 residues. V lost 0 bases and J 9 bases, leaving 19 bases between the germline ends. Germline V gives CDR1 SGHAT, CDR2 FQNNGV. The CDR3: CASSLDLPAGSLTQYF. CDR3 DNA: TGTGCCAGCAGCTTAGATCTGCCAGCGGGTAGTCTGACGCAGTATTTT.

The CDR3 sequence: CATSTPDRGNEQFF. The CDR3 DNA is TGTGCCACCAGTACCCCGGACAGGGGCAATGAGCAGTTCTTC. The chain joins TRBV24-1 to TRBJ2-1; 9 nucleotides align to TRBD1. The CDR3 has 14 residues. The trim removed 6 bases at V and 6 bases at J, leaving 5 bases unmatched. Per the germline V gene, CDR1 is KGHDR and CDR2 is SFDVKD.

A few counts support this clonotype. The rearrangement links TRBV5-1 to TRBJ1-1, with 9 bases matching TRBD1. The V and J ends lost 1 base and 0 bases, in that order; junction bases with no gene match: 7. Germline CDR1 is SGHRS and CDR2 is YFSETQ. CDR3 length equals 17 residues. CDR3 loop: CASSLSGQGNMNTEAFF. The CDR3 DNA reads TGCGCCAGCAGCTTGTCGGGACAGGGTAATATGAACACTGAAGCTTTCTTT.

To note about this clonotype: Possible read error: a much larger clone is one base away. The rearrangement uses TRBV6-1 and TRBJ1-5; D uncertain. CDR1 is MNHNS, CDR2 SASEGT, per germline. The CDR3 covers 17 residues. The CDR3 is CASSEATYSDSNQPQQF. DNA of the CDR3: TGTGCCAGCAGTGAAGCTACCTACAGTGATAGCAATCAGCCCCAGCAGTTT.

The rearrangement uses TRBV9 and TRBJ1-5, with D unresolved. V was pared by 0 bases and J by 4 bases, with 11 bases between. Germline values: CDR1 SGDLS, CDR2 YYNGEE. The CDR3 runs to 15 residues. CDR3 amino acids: CASSVGGIPNQPQHF. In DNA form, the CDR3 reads TGTGCCAGCAGCGTAGGAGGGATCCCAAATCAGCCCCAGCATTTT.